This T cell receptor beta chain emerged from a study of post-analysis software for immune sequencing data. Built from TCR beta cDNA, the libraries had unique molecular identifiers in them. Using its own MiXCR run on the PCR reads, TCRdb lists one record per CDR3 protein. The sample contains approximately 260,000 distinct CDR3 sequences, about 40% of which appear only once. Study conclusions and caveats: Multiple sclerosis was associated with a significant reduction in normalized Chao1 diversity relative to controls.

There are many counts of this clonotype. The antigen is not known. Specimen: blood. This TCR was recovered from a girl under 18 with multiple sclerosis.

CDR3 in DNA: TGCAGTGCTAACCCGCGGCCGGACAGCGTGAGTTCACCCCTCCACTTT. This encodes CSANPRPDSVSSPLHF. The V gene is TRBV20-1, the J gene TRBJ1-6; perhaps TRBD1 as D (6 bases). Trimming took 4 bases from V and 9 from J, leaving 22 bases between them. The germline V gene encodes CDR1 DFQATT and CDR2 SNEGSKA (reference sequence). This CDR3 has 16 amino acids.